This T cell receptor (beta chain) emerged from a study of T cell responses to AZD1222 COVID-19 vaccine (dated by TCRdb to the early 2020s). As for the study more broadly: TCR sequencing covered 233 trial participants: 207 given two doses of AZD1222 and 26 given two doses of MenACWY control vaccine. Trial participants were enrolled into age subgroups of 18-55, 56-69 and 70-plus years, which contained about 150, 27 and 61 TCR-sequenced participants, respectively.

Taken with the paper, the label for time point translates to: about 28 days (+/-7) after the second vaccine dose. AZD1222 recipients with second doses at about 4 weeks or about 12 weeks were pooled, because spike-specific TCR depth and breadth did not differ between schedules. Samples from vaccinated people were obtained from the UK trials COV001 and COV002, which included a single-blind randomized controlled phase 2/3 trial of AZD1222 (ChAdOx1 nCoV-19) in healthy adults. Trial participant PBMC samples were collected at day 0 and day 28 after the second dose for TCRbeta chain sequencing. The germline V gene gives CDR1 as SGHAT and CDR2 as FQNNGV. The junction shows trimming of 4 bases on V and 4 bases on J, and the gene matches do not reach 8 bases of it. The CDR3 measures 15 amino acids from cysteine to phenylalanine. The read is trimmed to its CDR3 DNA, 45 bases read in frame from base 1. What the work shows at the level of the full study, not this receptor alone: Conclusions about previously exposed vaccinees are limited, since just five or six AZD1222 recipients were seropositive for SARS-CoV-2 at baseline. In the small 56-69-year group, the increase in depth fell short of significance, most likely because of low power. Epitopes outside the regions mutated in the B.1.351 and B.1.1.7 variants were reportedly recognized by nearly half of the unique spike-specific TCRs. A significant rise in spike-specific TCR breadth and depth was observed after two AZD1222 doses relative to day 0 and relative to MenACWY recipients. The whole spike protein was spanned by vaccine-associated CD4 TCRs, and dominant responses were seen in regions 160-218 and 743-854. Because no day 14 peak-response samples were available, the repertoires could be characterized only after the peak T cell response. Participants were mostly white British and included more females than males, and it was suggested by the authors that clonal diversity may have been underestimated.

The CDR3 regions of human TCRbeta chains were analyzed by immunosequencing. The authors' pipeline ran thus. TCRs in the repertoires were compared against a reference library of SARS-CoV-2-specific TCRs that had been generated with the MIRA antigen-specificity platform. Breadth was defined as the fraction of unique TCRs that were SARS-CoV-2-associated. Depth was defined as the fraction of total T cells that were SARS-CoV-2-associated. Each spike-specific TCR was assigned to its reactive spike region and to a CD4 or CD8 class using the MIRA data. Log10-transformed breadth and depth values were compared by one-way ANOVA with Sidak's multiple comparisons tests. Imported from immuneACCESS, the table was reduced by TCRdb to in-frame sequences with V and J called. These copies leave out some clones; in studies compared against another copy, an unresolved V gene accounts for under half, and the cause of the remainder is not known. V and J calls and clone size are those listed in that table; D and trimming were worked out from the DNA. This sample gives more than 120,000 clones in total; around 83% of them show up just once. The ten largest clones add up to about 4.8% of the sample.

Concerning this clone: The clone's antigen remains unknown. Nothing much larger sits one base from this clone, and base qualities are not available.

The chain couples TRBV11-2 to TRBJ2-7, and TRBD1 aligns with 9 junction nucleotides. The clonotype was recovered from an adult who received the AZD1222 COVID-19 vaccine. This specimen was peripheral blood, taken 28 days after the second AZD1222 dose. The nucleotide sequence is given as TGTGCCAGCAGCTCTTCCGGGACAGGGCTATACGAGCAGTACTTC. The translation is CASSSSGTGLYEQYF.